Below, 17 T cell receptor beta chains from the same sample are listed, as sequenced in a study of identifying expanded T cells in peripheral blood. The repertoire was sequenced with immunoSEQ multiplex PCR; TCRdb's copy has only in-frame clones and lacks some. Here the sample spans 80,000 to 95,000 clones, roughly 88% being singletons. The sequenced sample consisted of blood. The receptor source for this set is a person aged 18-70 years in good health.

The chain employs TRBV6-6 and TRBJ1-3; 10 bases match TRBD1. Looked up from germline, CDR1 is MNHNY and CDR2 is SVGAGI (reference sequence). The V segment lost 6 bases and the J segment 8 bases; nucleotides outside the gene matches: 10. The CDR3 sequence is 15 residues long. CDR3 DNA: TGTGCCAGCAGAACCCCTGACAGGGGGCCATACACCATATATTTT. This sequence encodes CASRTPDRGPYTIYF.

The V gene is TRBV5-5, the J gene TRBJ1-2; D ambiguous. V shed 3 bases and J shed 4 bases, with 10 bases lying between them. Germline loops: CDR1 SGHKS, CDR2 YYEKEE (reference sequence). The CDR3 is 13 residues long. CDR3 nucleotides: TGTGCCAGCAGCTGGTCGGCAGCCTATGGCTACACCTTC. Translated, it gives CASSWSAAYGYTF.

This chain joins TRBV6-1 and TRBJ1-1; 7 bases are a match to TRBD1. This CDR3 is built from 13 residues. The trim removed 7 bases at V and 6 bases at J, leaving 8 bases unmatched. Germline V gene sequence: CDR1 MNHNS, CDR2 SASEGT. The CDR3 reads CASTATGWAEAFF. Here the CDR3 DNA reads TGTGCCAGCACCGCGACAGGGTGGGCTGAAGCTTTCTTT.

This clone has a single count. Here the CDR3 reads CASSRTEVYTEAFF. The CDR3 coding sequence is TGTGCCAGCTCTCGGACAGAGGTCTACACTGAAGCTTTCTTT. V is TRBV18 and J is TRBJ1-1; D is possibly TRBD1 (6 bases). Looked up from germline, CDR1 is KGHSH and CDR2 is LQKENI. This CDR3 has 14 amino acids. V was pared by 6 bases and J by 3 bases, with 14 bases between.

CDR3 sequence (DNA): TGTGCCAGTAGTATCCGACAGCCGAGCTCCTATAATTCACCCCTCCACTTT. Its protein product is CASSIRQPSSYNSPLHF. The V call is TRBV19, the J call TRBJ1-6; a possible D gene is TRBD1 (5 bases). The CDR3 length is 17 residues. With 3 bases removed from V and 0 bases from J, the gap between germline ends came to 12 bases. Germline loops: CDR1 LNHDA, CDR2 SQIVND (reference sequence).

J is TRBJ2-3 and V is TRBV5-4; D perhaps matches TRBD2 (5 bases). In germline, CDR1 is SGHNT, CDR2 YYREEE (reference sequence). The V gene lost 4 bases and the J gene lost 0 bases, with 12 bases spanning the gap. The CDR3 runs to 15 residues. CDR3 nucleotides: TGTGCCAGCAGCCTACAACGGGAAAGCACAGATACGCAGTATTTT. Its protein product is CASSLQRESTDTQYF.

This sequence joins TRBV7-9 and TRBJ2-3, with unresolved D. The CDR3 extends over 13 amino acids. CDR1 SEHNR and CDR2 FQNEAQ come from the germline V gene (reference sequence). V lost 3 bases to trimming and J lost 2 bases, with 6 bases between them. CDR3 coding DNA: TGTGCCAGCAGCTTGGCCTACACAGATACGCAGTATTTT. Its protein product is CASSLAYTDTQYF.

The genes are TRBV25-1 and TRBJ2-1; D is possibly TRBD2 (5 bases). V gave up 4 bases and J gave up 3 bases, with 10 bases separating them. The CDR3 is 14 amino acids. In germline, CDR1 is MGHDK, CDR2 SYGVNS. In DNA, the CDR3 is TGTGCCAGCAGTGCCGAGGGAGTCTACAATGAGCAGTTCTTC. It codes for CASSAEGVYNEQFF. Combining the CDR3 with reference TRBV25-1 and TRBJ2-1 gives the whole variable domain EADIYQTPRYLVIGTGKKITLECSQTMGHDKMYWYQQDPGMELHLIHYSYGVNSTEKGDLSSESTVSRIRTEHFPLTLESARPSHTSQYLCASSAEGVYNEQFFGPGTRLTVL.

This clone was counted only a few times. The rearrangement uses TRBV7-3 and TRBJ1-5, with 9 bases lining up with TRBD1. From germline, CDR1 is SGHTA and CDR2 FQGTGA. V shed 2 bases and J 5 bases; nucleotides not matched to a gene: 4. CDR3 size: 15 residues. DNA for the CDR3: TGTGCCAGCAGCTTAGGAGACAGGGGGGATCAGCCCCAGCATTTT. It translates to CASSLGDRGDQPQHF.

Only one count was recorded for this clone. This chain connects TRBV9 to TRBJ2-3; no clear D. Trimming took 2 bases from V and 0 from J, leaving 7 bases between them. Germline values: CDR1 SGDLS, CDR2 YYNGEE. The CDR3 has 14 amino acids. The DNA of the CDR3 is TGTGCCAGCAGCGTGATGATGAGCACAGATACGCAGTATTTT. It translates to CASSVMMSTDTQYF.

V and J are TRBV5-1 and TRBJ2-7; 7 bases match TRBD2. This CDR3 region has 16 residues. V lost 4 bases and J lost 2; bases outside the gene matches: 12. Germline assignment: CDR1 SGHRS and CDR2 YFSETQ. The CDR3 spells CASSPLGGERTYEQYF. The CDR3 DNA reads as TGCGCCAGCAGCCCCCTGGGGGGGGAGCGGACCTACGAGCAGTACTTC.

This chain uses TRBV10-3 with TRBJ2-7; TRBD1 might be the D (6 bases). The CDR3 has 11 residues. V was trimmed by 6 bases and J by 6 bases, leaving 9 bases between them. Germline CDR1 is ENHRY and CDR2 is SYGVKD. The CDR3 loop is CAIRGAAEQYF. DNA of the CDR3: TGTGCCATCAGGGGGGCGGCCGAGCAGTACTTC.

The chain uses TRBV18 and TRBJ2-7; TRBD1 aligns across 10 bases. V gave up 2 bases and J gave up 6 bases; unmatched junction bases: 4. This CDR3 region has 14 residues. CDR1 KGHSH and CDR2 LQKENI come from the germline V gene. Here the CDR3 reads CASSPEGTGVEQYF. The CDR3 DNA is TGTGCCAGCTCACCAGAGGGGACAGGGGTCGAGCAGTACTTC.

The V and J genes are TRBV9 and TRBJ2-6; 10 bases align to TRBD2. J was trimmed by 0 bases and V by 0 bases; bases with no gene match: 6. The CDR3 length is 19 residues. Germline CDR1 SGDLS, CDR2 YYNGEE. The CDR3 reads CASSVEPSGGISGANVLTF. CDR3 coding DNA: TGTGCCAGCAGCGTAGAGCCTAGCGGGGGAATCTCTGGGGCCAACGTCCTGACTTTC.

This clone appeared once. The chain joins TRBV5-1 to TRBJ2-5; unclear D gene. V lost 4 bases, J lost 1 base, and 11 bases lay in between. This CDR3 is built from 14 residues. Germline V CDR1 and CDR2: SGHRS, YFSETQ. CDR3 DNA sequence: TGCGCCAGCAGCCCAGGCAATACCCAAGAGACCCAGTACTTC. Protein: CASSPGNTQETQYF.

The chain uses TRBV28 and TRBJ2-3; TRBD1 matches 8 bases. The CDR3 totals 14 residues. The junction had 4 bases not matched to a gene; V was cut back by 6 bases and J by 2 bases. Germline assignment: CDR1 MDHEN and CDR2 SYDVKM. The CDR3 protein is CASRSQGDTDTQYF. The CDR3 DNA reads as TGTGCCAGCAGATCACAGGGGGACACAGATACGCAGTATTTT.

This clone appeared a few times. This chain links TRBV7-9 with TRBJ1-2; tentatively, D is TRBD1 (5 bases). CDR1 and CDR2 from the germline V gene are SEHNR and FQNEAQ (reference sequence). The CDR3 length is 12 residues. Trimming stripped 3 bases from V and 7 bases from J, with 9 bases between. CDR3 in DNA: TGTGCCAGCAGCTTCAGGGATCTTGGCTACACCTTC. Translation: CASSFRDLGYTF.